The 15 T cell receptor beta chains listed next were all sequenced from one sample in a study of blood T cell repertoires in COVID-19. Measured with immunoSEQ multiplex PCR; TCRdb has only the in-frame clones, and not every one. Among approximately 290,000 clones listed, around 85% were seen once. The sample comprised peripheral blood. The receptors originated from a human donor with COVID-19, enrolled during active disease. The donor label of this sample is uncertain.

CDR3 coding DNA: TGTGCCAGTAGTTCCTCGGACAGGGAGATTCAGCCCCAGCATTTT. Encoded protein: CASSSSDREIQPQHF. J is TRBJ1-5 and V is TRBV19, with TRBD1 matching 8 bases. The CDR3 is 15 residues long. Germline trimming cut 5 bases from V and 6 bases from J; bases unmatched to any gene: 9. From germline, CDR1 is LNHDA and CDR2 SQIVND (reference sequence).

The sample holds a few counts of this clone. The chain employs TRBV3-1 (or the pseudogene TRBV3-2) and TRBJ1-2; D possibly corresponds to TRBD1 (6 bases). The CDR3 is 16 residues long. Trimming shortened V by 0 bases and J by 3 bases, and 14 bases separated the two germline ends. Looked up from germline, CDR1 is LGHDT and CDR2 is YNNKEL (reference sequence). CDR3 DNA sequence: TGTGCCAGCAGCCAAGACGCCTCAGGGGTGGACTATGGCTACACCTTC. Amino acid sequence: CASSQDASGVDYGYTF.

V usage is TRBV6-5 and J usage is TRBJ1-2; possibly TRBD1 for D (5 bases). CDR3 size: 16 residues. Deletions cut 0 bases from V and 2 bases from J, with 13 bases between. Germline loops: CDR1 MNHEY, CDR2 SVGAGI. The CDR3 nucleotides read TGTGCCAGCAGTTACTCCGAGATGGGGGGGAACTATGGCTACACCTTC. It translates to CASSYSEMGGNYGYTF.

The chain combines TRBV19 with TRBJ1-1; TRBD1 matches 8 bases. Germline V gene data show CDR1 as LNHDA and CDR2 as SQIVND (reference sequence). CDR3 length equals 15 residues. V lost 6 bases, J lost 4 bases, and 10 bases stayed unmatched. CDR3 DNA sequence: TGTGCCAGTAGAAGGGACAGGATGATCCGCACTGAAGCTTTCTTT. Translation gives CASRRDRMIRTEAFF. The whole variable domain, remainder taken from reference TRBV19 and TRBJ1-1, is DGGITQSPKYLFRKEGQNVTLSCEQNLNHDAMYWYRQDPGQGLRLIYYSQIVNDFQKGDIAEGYSVSREKKESFPLTVTSAQKNPTAFYLCASRRDRMIRTEAFFGQGTRLTVV.

The rearrangement joins TRBV30 to TRBJ2-1, with 8 bases lining up with TRBD2. This CDR3 is built from 13 residues. Germline CDR1 is GTSNPN and CDR2 is SVGIG (reference sequence). With 4 bases clipped from V and 6 bases from J, the junction kept 5 bases outside the gene matches. The CDR3 bases are TGTGCCTGGACTACGGGAGGGCCCAATGAGCAGTTCTTC. It codes for CAWTTGGPNEQFF.

The chain employs TRBV6-7 and TRBJ2-2; 7 positions match TRBD2. TRBV6-7 is treated as an ORF (open reading frame) with a function not yet certain. The CDR3 totals 19 residues. Unmatched junction bases numbered 11, after V lost 0 bases and J lost 1 base. Written as DNA, the CDR3 is TGTGCCAGCAGTTACTCGCTAGCCGGGGGGACCCTGAACACCGGGGAGCTGTTTTTT. This encodes CASSYSLAGGTLNTGELFF.

A note on this clone: At the DNA level, this CDR3 is encoded by other sequences in the same sample as well. V usage is TRBV19 and J usage is TRBJ2-7, with 10 bases fitting TRBD2. The CDR3 contains 14 residues. Germline loops: CDR1 LNHDA, CDR2 SQIVND (reference sequence). V gave up 4 bases and J gave up 4 bases; unmatched junction bases: 4. This chain's CDR3 is CASSTPGLAYEQYF. In nucleotides, the CDR3 is TGTGCCAGTAGTACACCGGGACTAGCGTACGAGCAGTACTTC.

The CDR3 DNA follows: TGTGCCAGCAGCCCGAACAGGGTTTCACCCCTCCACTTT. As protein: CASSPNRVSPLHF. The chain employs TRBV3-1 (or the pseudogene TRBV3-2) and TRBJ1-6, with a weak D call TRBD1 (6 bases). V lost 4 bases to trimming and J lost 9 bases, with 10 bases between them. Germline CDR1 and CDR2: LGHDT and YNNKEL (reference sequence). This CDR3 region has 13 residues.

The rearrangement uses TRBV6-2 or TRBV6-3 and TRBJ2-1; TRBD2 aligns across 9 bases. CDR1 MNHEY and CDR2 SVGEGT come from the germline V gene. V lost 3 bases to trimming and J lost 9 bases; unmatched junction nucleotides: 9. This CDR3 contains 15 residues. CDR3 region: CASSYGTSSRVEQFF. The CDR3 DNA reads as TGTGCCAGCAGTTATGGGACTAGCTCGCGGGTTGAGCAGTTCTTC.

The chain is built from TRBV30 and TRBJ2-2, with D maybe TRBD2 (6 bases). Trimming left V 0 bases short and J 0 bases short, with 11 bases between. This CDR3 region has 16 residues. Looked up from germline, CDR1 is GTSNPN and CDR2 is SVGIG (reference sequence). CDR3 loop: CAWSVGGAANTGELFF. Here the CDR3 DNA reads TGTGCCTGGAGTGTAGGCGGGGCCGCGAACACCGGGGAGCTGTTTTTT.

This chain joins TRBV28 and TRBJ1-2; tentatively, D is TRBD1 (6 bases). Germline CDR1 and CDR2: MDHEN and SYDVKM. CDR3 size: 15 residues. V gave up 8 bases and J gave up 8 bases, with 24 bases separating them. For the CDR3, the DNA is TGTGCCAGCGCCCCGGGGGGCAGTGGTCCTGGGGGCTACACCTTC. Protein sequence: CASAPGGSGPGGYTF.

The V gene is TRBV19, the J gene TRBJ1-5; 8 bases match TRBD1. The junction had 5 bases not matched to a gene; V was cut back by 4 bases and J by 3 bases. Germline V gives CDR1 LNHDA, CDR2 SQIVND (reference sequence). The CDR3 has 15 amino acids. CDR3 nucleotides: TGTGCCAGTAGTAGTGACAGGGGCTCCAATCAGCCCCAGCATTTT. Protein: CASSSDRGSNQPQHF.

The chain recombines TRBV27 with TRBJ2-1, with D perhaps TRBD2 (5 bases). Germline V gene data show CDR1 as MNHEY and CDR2 as SMNVEV (reference sequence). The V end was cut by 5 bases, the J end by 5 bases, with 19 bases between. CDR3 length: 16 residues. CDR3 protein: CASSPFGNSANNEQFF. The CDR3 DNA reads TGTGCCAGCAGTCCTTTTGGTAATAGCGCTAACAATGAGCAGTTCTTC.

CDR3 coding DNA: TGTGCCAGCAACGAGCGGAATTACAATGAGCAGTTCTTC. It is translated as CASNERNYNEQFF. This rearrangement joins TRBV28 to TRBJ2-1; D might be TRBD2 (5 bases). CDR3 length: 13 amino acids. V lost 7 bases to trimming and J lost 4 bases, with 11 bases between them. The germline V gene encodes CDR1 MDHEN and CDR2 SYDVKM.

The chain recombines TRBV27 with TRBJ2-3; a weak D match, TRBD1 (6 bases). Deletions cut 5 bases from V and 4 bases from J, with 16 bases between. Germline CDR1 MNHEY, CDR2 SMNVEV (reference sequence). The length of the CDR3 is 15 residues. In DNA, the CDR3 is TGTGCCAGCAGTGACAGGATATCCCGGGCAGATACGCAGTATTTT. Its protein is CASSDRISRADTQYF.